The rows below give T cell receptor beta chains drawn from one sample of a study of blood T cell repertoires in COVID-19. The data were produced by immunoSEQ multiplex PCR, yet TCRdb's version contains in-frame clones alone and is incomplete. The data hold approximately 82,000 clones, with almost 95% observed a single time. Input material: peripheral blood. The receptors originated from a woman aged 55-70 years with active COVID-19. Both conserved end residues are part of each CDR3. The D gene is left open where the match is weak. Part of the rows lack a size; the others show once, few, many or a class for expanded clones.

>17|TRBJ2-3|TRBV5-3|TRBD2|NA
TGTGCCAGAAGCGAGGGGTCAGCGGGAGGCCGGGCAGATACGCAGTATTTT
CARSEGSAGGRADTQYF
>16|TRBJ2-1|TRBV3-1/TRBV3-2|TRBD2|NA
TGTGCCAGCAGCCAAGACCGGACTAGCATTCACAATGAGCAGTTCTTC
CASSQDRTSIHNEQFF
>16|TRBJ2-1|TRBV19|TRBD2|NA
TGTGCCAGTAGTAGGTCTAGCGGGAGGGCCGACAATGAGCAGTTCTTC
CASSRSSGRADNEQFF
>15|TRBJ2-2|TRBV9|NA|NA
TGTGCCAGCAGCGTAGGGCCGTCTAACACCGGGGAGCTGTTTTTT
CASSVGPSNTGELFF
>16|TRBJ1-3|TRBV5-5|NA|NA
TGTGCCAGCAGCTTGGTTACAATTTCCTCTGGAAACACCATATATTTT
CASSLVTISSGNTIYF
>13|TRBJ1-6|TRBV15|NA|NA
TGTGCCACCAGCAGCACGGTTAATTCACCCCTCCACTTT
CATSSTVNSPLHF
>12|TRBJ2-7|TRBV2|NA|NA
TGTGCCAGCACCCAGGGGCTAAACGAGCAGTACTTC
CASTQGLNEQYF
>16|TRBJ1-3|TRBV6-5|NA|NA
TGTGCCAGCAGTTACTCCCTCCTATCCTCTGGAAACACCATATATTTT
CASSYSLLSSGNTIYF
>12|TRBJ1-5|TRBV27|NA|once
TGTGCCAGCAGTTTAGGGGGGGGGCCCCAGCATTTT
CASSLGGGPQHF
>14|TRBJ2-1|TRBV9|NA|NA
TGTGCCAGCAGCACCCGACCAGGGTTCAATGAGCAGTTCTTC
CASSTRPGFNEQFF
>14|TRBJ1-2|TRBV6-2/TRBV6-3|TRBD1|NA
TGTGCCAGCAGTTATCGGGGACAGAGCTATGGCTACACCTTC
CASSYRGQSYGYTF
>15|TRBJ1-1|TRBV9|NA|NA
TGTGCCAGCAGCGTAGAACCGGGGTTAAACACTGAAGCTTTCTTT
CASSVEPGLNTEAFF
>15|TRBJ2-7|TRBV7-6|NA|NA
TGTGCCAGCAGCTTCCGGCCCGCGGCACCCAACGAGCAGTACTTC
CASSFRPAAPNEQYF
>13|TRBJ2-7|TRBV5-6|NA|once
TGTGCCAGCAGCTTGGATGTAGGGGGCGAGCAGTACTTC
CASSLDVGGEQYF
>14|TRBJ1-5|TRBV7-2|NA|NA
TGTGCCAGCAGCTCCCTAAATAGCAATCAGCCCCAGCATTTT
CASSSLNSNQPQHF
>14|TRBJ2-7|TRBV5-8|TRBD1|NA
TGTGCCAGCAGCTTGACAGGGGGCACCTACGAGCAGTACTTC
CASSLTGGTYEQYF
>14|TRBJ2-7|TRBV28|TRBD1|NA
TGTGCCAGCAGAGGGACAGCGAGCTCCTACGAGCAGTACTTC
CASRGTASSYEQYF
>15|TRBJ2-7|TRBV18|TRBD1|NA
TGTGCCAGCTCCCAGGGACAGGGCATAGGGAAGGAGCAGTACTTC
CASSQGQGIGKEQYF
>15|TRBJ1-6|TRBV4-2|TRBD1|NA
TGTGCCAGCAGCCAAGCCTCAGGGGGTAATTCACCCCTCCACTTT
CASSQASGGNSPLHF
>16|TRBJ1-6|TRBV19|NA|NA
TGTGCCAGATCCCGATGTCGGGGGGAGGAGAATTCACCCCTCCACTTT
CARSRCRGEENSPLHF
>13|TRBJ2-7|TRBV28|NA|once
TGTGCCAGCACACGACAGTTCCCCTACGAGCAGTACTTC
CASTRQFPYEQYF
>15|TRBJ2-5|TRBV13|NA|NA
TGTGCCAGCAGCCCACAGGGGGGGAGGCATGAGACCCAGTACTTC
CASSPQGGRHETQYF
>15|TRBJ1-1|TRBV6-5|NA|once
TGTGCCAGCAGAGGGGGAAACCTTATGAACACTGAAGCTTTCTTT
CASRGGNLMNTEAFF
>15|TRBJ2-2|TRBV10-3|NA|NA
TGTGCCATCAGGAGACAGACACCGAACACCGGGGAGCTGTTTTTT
CAIRRQTPNTGELFF
>14|TRBJ2-7|TRBV27|TRBD1|once
TGTGCCAGCAGTGGGGGATTCAGGGGGTACGAGCAGTACTTC
CASSGGFRGYEQYF
>17|TRBJ2-3|TRBV6-6|NA|NA
TGTGCCAGCAGTCCGCGACAGGGCGCGGGGCCCACAGATACGCAGTATTTT
CASSPRQGAGPTDTQYF